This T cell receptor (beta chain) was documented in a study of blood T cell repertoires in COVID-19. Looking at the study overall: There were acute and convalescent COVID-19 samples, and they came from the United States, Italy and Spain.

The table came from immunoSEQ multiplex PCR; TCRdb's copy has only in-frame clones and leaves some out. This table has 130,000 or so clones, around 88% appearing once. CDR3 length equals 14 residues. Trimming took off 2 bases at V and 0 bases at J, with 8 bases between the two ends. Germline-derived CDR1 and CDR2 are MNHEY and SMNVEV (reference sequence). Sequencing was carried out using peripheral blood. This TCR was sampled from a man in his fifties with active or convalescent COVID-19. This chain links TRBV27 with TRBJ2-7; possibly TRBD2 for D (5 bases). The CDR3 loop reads CASSLERLSYEQYF. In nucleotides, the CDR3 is TGTGCCAGCAGTTTAGAGCGGCTCTCCTACGAGCAGTACTTC.